The 24 T cell receptor beta chains below all came from one sample that was sequenced in a study of blood T cell repertoires in COVID-19. Repertoires were generated with immunoSEQ multiplex PCR, while TCRdb's copy carries only in-frame clones and drops some. This sample carries 400,000 to 500,000 clones, around 89% of them seen once, and the ten largest clones take less than 2%. Sequenced: PBMCs or T cells enriched from blood (not recorded which). The receptors were gathered from a woman in her thirties or forties who had recovered from COVID-19.

V usage is TRBV6-2 or TRBV6-3 and J usage is TRBJ1-2, with D perhaps TRBD1 (6 bases). The germline V gene has CDR1 MNHEY and CDR2 SVGEGT. This CDR3 has 14 amino acids. The germline V and J ends were trimmed by 5 bases and 1 base, with 11 bases remaining between them. In DNA, the CDR3 is TGTGCCAGCAGTACCAGACAGGATAACTATGGCTACACCTTC. This codes for CASSTRQDNYGYTF.

V usage is TRBV12-3 or TRBV12-4 and J usage is TRBJ1-1; unclear D gene. The CDR3 has 11 amino acids. V lost 1 base to trimming and J lost 8 bases, with 5 bases between them. CDR3 sequence: CASSLVREAFF. As DNA, the CDR3 is TGTGCCAGCAGTTTAGTCAGGGAAGCTTTCTTT.

The chain employs TRBV10-3 and TRBJ1-1; D is unclear. This CDR3 contains 13 residues. Trimming took 2 bases from V and 5 from J, leaving 9 bases between them. Germline CDR1 reads ENHRY; CDR2 reads SYGVKD. CDR3 amino acids: CAISEGGETEAFF. The DNA for the CDR3 is TGTGCCATCAGTGAGGGCGGTGAAACTGAAGCTTTCTTT.

The chain employs TRBV2 and TRBJ1-1; D is unresolved. Trimming shortened V by 4 bases and J by 1 base, and 10 bases separated the two germline ends. The CDR3 spans 14 residues. Germline CDR1 and CDR2: SNHLY and FYNNEI. The CDR3 coding sequence is TGTGCCAGCAGTGGCCAGACACGGAACACTGAAGCTTTCTTT. Translated: CASSGQTRNTEAFF. The full variable domain, in which reference TRBV2 and TRBJ1-1 provide the parts outside the CDR3, is EPEVTQTPSHQVTQMGQEVILRCVPISNHLYFYWYRQILGQKVEFLVSFYNNEISEKSEIFDDQFSVERPDGSNFTLKIRSTKLEDSAMYFCASSGQTRNTEAFFGQGTRLTVV.

The chain has TRBV24-1 and TRBJ1-2, with 7 positions matching TRBD1. V was pared by 5 bases and J by 2 bases, with 10 bases of the junction left unmatched. The CDR3 covers 16 residues. Germline V lookup: CDR1 KGHDR, CDR2 SFDVKD. In DNA form, the CDR3 reads TGTGCCACCAGTGGACCCGTCCCGGGACAGAACTATGGCTACACCTTC. Amino acids: CATSGPVPGQNYGYTF.

About this clone: A much larger clone sits a single nucleotide away, making a read error possible. The V call is TRBV7-2, the J call TRBJ1-1; TRBD1 agrees at 9 bases. The CDR3 consists of 14 residues. CDR1 is SGHTA and CDR2 is FQGNSA in the germline V gene. V gave up 5 bases and J gave up 1 base; unmatched junction bases: 2. The CDR3 protein is CASSPGQGNTEAFF. The CDR3 nucleotides read TGTGCCAGCAGCCCGGGACAGGGGAACACTGAAGCTTTCTTT.

The gene calls are TRBV24-1 and TRBJ1-2, with TRBD1 matching 10 bases. CDR1 is KGHDR and CDR2 is SFDVKD in the germline V gene. Germline trimming cut 2 bases from V and 6 bases from J; bases unmatched to any gene: 5. CDR3 length: 15 residues. CDR3 protein: CATSDSGTGADGYTF. The DNA of the CDR3 is TGTGCCACCAGTGATTCCGGGACAGGGGCCGATGGCTACACCTTC.

The J gene is TRBJ1-3, the V gene TRBV19; the D gene is possibly TRBD1 (5 bases). The CDR3 totals 14 residues. Germline CDR1 is LNHDA and CDR2 is SQIVND (reference sequence). V was pared by 5 bases and J by 0 bases, with 8 bases between. The DNA for the CDR3 is TGTGCCAGTAGTTCCACAGGCTCTGGAAACACCATATATTTT. It encodes CASSSTGSGNTIYF.

V is TRBV18 and J is TRBJ2-5, with D possibly being TRBD1 (6 bases). CDR1 and CDR2 from the germline V gene are KGHSH and LQKENI. V was shortened by 0 bases and J by 4 bases, with 12 bases between the two germline ends. The CDR3 contains 15 residues. CDR3 sequence: CASSPPGRGIETQYF. The CDR3 DNA sequence: TGTGCCAGCTCACCACCCGGCAGGGGCATAGAGACCCAGTACTTC.

The chain uses TRBV24-1 and TRBJ2-1; 9 bases agree with TRBD1. The V segment lost 6 bases and the J segment 9 bases; nucleotides outside the gene matches: 23. CDR1 and CDR2 from the germline V gene are KGHDR and SFDVKD. This CDR3 comprises 19 residues. The DNA of the CDR3 is TGTGCCACCAGTTCAATGCTAGGGTCGGGACAGGGAGGTGGGGGTGAGCAGTTCTTC. As protein: CATSSMLGSGQGGGGEQFF.

The chain has TRBV19 and TRBJ2-7, with TRBD2 identical over 13 bases. Germline-derived CDR1 and CDR2 are LNHDA and SQIVND (reference sequence). The CDR3 consists of 15 residues. The trim removed 6 bases at V and 2 bases at J, leaving 4 bases unmatched. The CDR3 nucleotides are TGTGCCAGTAGCCCGGGACTAGCGGGGCCCTACGAGCAGTACTTC. Translating gives CASSPGLAGPYEQYF.

J is TRBJ1-4 and V is TRBV10-1; TRBD1 matches 9 bases. V lost 6 bases, J lost 8 bases, and 16 bases stayed unmatched. This CDR3 has 17 residues. Per the germline V gene, CDR1 is WNHNN and CDR2 is SYGVQD (reference sequence). CDR3: CASSQGPAGTGIEKLFF. The CDR3 DNA follows: TGCGCCAGCAGCCAGGGCCCCGCCGGGACAGGGATCGAAAAACTGTTTTTT.

This clone occurred once. The chain links TRBV9 to TRBJ2-1, with D maybe TRBD2 (5 bases). Germline V CDR1 and CDR2: SGDLS, YYNGEE. Deletions cut 2 bases from V and 1 base from J, with 13 bases between. CDR3 length: 16 amino acids. CDR3: CASSVALGRSYNEQFF. The CDR3 DNA reads TGTGCCAGCAGCGTGGCACTAGGCCGGTCCTACAATGAGCAGTTCTTC.

The V and J genes are TRBV7-4 and TRBJ1-1; no clear D gene. CDR1 and CDR2 from the germline V gene are SGHVT and SQSDAQ. This CDR3 contains 14 residues. With 2 bases removed from V and 4 bases from J, the gap between germline ends came to 11 bases. The CDR3 sequence is CASSLNTRGTEAFF. DNA for the CDR3: TGTGCCAGCAGCTTAAATACCCGAGGCACTGAAGCTTTCTTT.

There are a few counts of this clone. This chain links TRBV19 with TRBJ1-2; D not resolved. The CDR3 runs 14 residues. The germline V gene has CDR1 LNHDA and CDR2 SQIVND (reference sequence). The V and J ends lost 1 base and 9 bases respectively, with 15 bases between them. Written as DNA, the CDR3 is TGTGCCAGTAGTATAGGCGCCAGGACTGTCAGCTACACCTTC. Encoded protein: CASSIGARTVSYTF.

This chain connects TRBV24-1 to TRBJ2-3, with 7 bases that match TRBD2. Germline CDR1 KGHDR, CDR2 SFDVKD. This CDR3 has 15 amino acids. Trimming cost V 3 bases and J 2 bases; bases outside gene matches: 4. DNA for the CDR3: TGTGCCACCAGTGATGCGGGGGATTACACAGATACGCAGTATTTT. This gives the protein CATSDAGDYTDTQYF.

The J gene is TRBJ2-1, the V gene TRBV7-9; TRBD2 matches 9 bases. The length of the CDR3 is 16 residues. V shed 1 base, J shed 3 bases, and the junction held 4 bases outside the gene matches. Per the germline V gene, CDR1 is SEHNR and CDR2 is FQNEAQ (reference sequence). CDR3 sequence: CASSLVRLAVYNEQFF. DNA of the CDR3: TGTGCCAGCAGCTTAGTCAGACTAGCGGTCTACAATGAGCAGTTCTTC.

Regarding this clone: This CDR3 is also generated by other DNA sequences in the sample. The V gene is TRBV3-1 (or the pseudogene TRBV3-2), the J gene TRBJ2-1, with TRBD2 as a possible D gene (7 bases). V was shortened by 3 bases and J by 10 bases, with 19 bases between the two germline ends. Germline assignment: CDR1 LGHDT and CDR2 YNNKEL (reference sequence). This CDR3 is 15 amino acids long. The CDR3 nucleotides are TGTGCCAGCAGCCAGGTATCGGGGGGCTATAACGAGCAGTTCTTC. This codes for CASSQVSGGYNEQFF.

V usage is TRBV27 and J usage is TRBJ2-1; the D gene is possibly TRBD2 (6 bases). V lost 7 bases and J 5 bases, leaving 15 bases between the germline ends. The CDR3 is made up of 14 amino acids. CDR1 MNHEY and CDR2 SMNVEV come from the germline V gene (reference sequence). CDR3 nucleotide sequence: TGTGCCAGCATGGTTGACGGCGGGGACAATGAGCAGTTCTTC. This encodes CASMVDGGDNEQFF.

The rearrangement joins TRBV11-3 to TRBJ2-1, with 8 nucleotides matching TRBD2. CDR1 SGHNT and CDR2 YENEEA come from the germline V gene. J was trimmed by 8 bases and V by 4 bases; bases with no gene match: 1. The CDR3 loop spans 12 amino acids. CDR3 amino acids: CASSSGLDEQFF. The CDR3 nucleotides are TGTGCCAGCAGCTCGGGACTAGATGAGCAGTTCTTC.

Concerning this clone: The same CDR3 also results from other DNA sequences found in this sample. This sequence joins TRBV7-2 and TRBJ1-3; D ambiguous. The CDR3 totals 15 residues. The germline V and J ends were trimmed by 2 bases and 0 bases, with 8 bases remaining between them. From germline, CDR1 is SGHTA and CDR2 FQGNSA. CDR3 protein: CASSLIGGSGNTIYF. DNA for the CDR3: TGTGCCAGCAGCTTAATAGGCGGCTCTGGAAACACCATATATTTT.

V gene TRBV6-5 combines with J gene TRBJ1-6; D is perhaps TRBD1 (5 bases). V lost 0 bases, J lost 9 bases, and 15 bases lay in between. Germline V gene data show CDR1 as MNHEY and CDR2 as SVGAGI. The CDR3 is made up of 16 amino acids. CDR3 coding DNA: TGTGCCAGCAGTTACTCGAGCCGGGGGAACAGTTCACCCCTCCACTTT. This sequence encodes CASSYSSRGNSSPLHF.

J is TRBJ1-4 and V is TRBV4-3; no definite D call. The germline V gene has CDR1 LGHNA and CDR2 YSLEER. The CDR3 is 16 residues long. The V end lost 0 bases, the J end lost 7 bases, and 15 bases lay between the germline ends. The CDR3 sequence is CASSQEVPGGGEKLFF. In DNA, the CDR3 is TGCGCCAGCAGCCAAGAGGTACCGGGTGGCGGTGAAAAACTGTTTTTT.

In this sample, this clone turned up once. The chain links TRBV5-6 to TRBJ2-7; maybe TRBD2 (7 bases). The CDR3 has 15 amino acids. V was trimmed by 3 bases and J by 7 bases, leaving 20 bases between them. CDR1 and CDR2 (germline): SGHDT, YYEEEE. The CDR3 loop reads CASSSGGRGLQEQYF. For the CDR3, the DNA is TGTGCCAGCAGCTCGGGGGGACGGGGGCTTCAAGAGCAGTACTTC.